This passage covers 23 T cell receptor beta chains from one sample sequenced in a study of cytotoxic CD8 clonotypes in ibrutinib-treated CLL. Clones were read by immunoSEQ multiplex PCR, and TCRdb kept only the in-frame ones, dropping some. The sample shows about 50,000 clones, 50% to 60% of them seen only once. The specimen was PBMCs, collected at disease progression, from a patient treated with ibrutinib. The receptors come from a human donor with chronic lymphocytic leukemia.

The chain combines TRBV5-1 with TRBJ1-3; 7 bases line up with TRBD1. V shed 3 bases and J 0 bases; nucleotides not matched to a gene: 9. Per the germline V gene, CDR1 is SGHRS and CDR2 is YFSETQ. The CDR3 length is 17 residues. Here the CDR3 reads CASSYYAGGSSGNTIYF. CDR3 bases: TGCGCCAGCAGCTATTATGCAGGGGGTAGCTCTGGAAACACCATATATTTT.

This clone was counted ten times or more. The chain carries TRBV28 and TRBJ1-2; D perhaps matches TRBD1 (6 bases). The CDR3 covers 12 residues. Per germline, CDR1 MDHEN and CDR2 SYDVKM. V dropped 7 bases and J dropped 8 bases, with 14 bases sitting between them. The CDR3 sequence: CASKVGGSGYTF. The CDR3 nucleotides are TGTGCCAGCAAAGTAGGGGGTTCGGGCTACACCTTC.

This sequence joins TRBV28 and TRBJ2-7; D is possibly TRBD1 (6 bases). The CDR3 length is 13 residues. With 6 bases removed from V and 2 bases from J, the gap between germline ends came to 11 bases. Looked up from germline, CDR1 is MDHEN and CDR2 is SYDVKM. CDR3 sequence: CASRTGTTYEQYF. For the CDR3, the DNA is TGTGCCAGCAGAACCGGGACAACCTACGAGCAGTACTTC.

This clone was detected only a few times. The rearrangement uses TRBV5-1 and TRBJ2-7, with D possibly being TRBD2 (6 bases). Per the germline V gene, CDR1 is SGHRS and CDR2 is YFSETQ. The CDR3 contains 13 residues. The V end lost 4 bases, the J end lost 3 bases, and 11 bases lay between the germline ends. The DNA of the CDR3 is TGCGCCAGCAGCCGGACGGGAGACTACGAGCAGTACTTC. Its translation: CASSRTGDYEQYF.

This clone turned up a few times. The chain carries TRBV7-6 and TRBJ2-1; D might be TRBD1 (7 bases). There are 15 residues in the CDR3. Germline V gives CDR1 SGHVS, CDR2 FNYEAQ. Trimming removed 0 bases from V and 6 bases from J, with 12 bases in between. The CDR3 spells CASSLATGTPNEQFF. The CDR3 region has the DNA TGTGCCAGCAGCTTAGCGACAGGGACTCCCAATGAGCAGTTCTTC. The entire variable domain, with the rest obtained from reference TRBV7-6 and TRBJ2-1, is as follows: GAGVSQSPRYKVTKRGQDVALRCDPISGHVSLYWYRQALGQGPEFLTYFNYEAQQDKSGLPNDRFSAERPEGSISTLTIQRTEQRDSAMYRCASSLATGTPNEQFFGPGTRLTVL.

The V gene is TRBV4-3, the J gene TRBJ2-5; no reliable D call. Trimming pared 3 bases from V and 5 bases from J, leaving 13 bases between. CDR3 size: 14 residues. Per germline, CDR1 LGHNA and CDR2 YSLEER. The CDR3 protein is CASSQIVGSETQYF. The CDR3, as DNA: TGCGCCAGCAGCCAGATAGTGGGATCGGAGACCCAGTACTTC.

The rearrangement uses TRBV7-9 and TRBJ1-2, with a possible D match to TRBD1 (5 bases). V was cut by 3 bases and J by 1 base, with 15 bases left in between. The germline V gene has CDR1 SEHNR and CDR2 FQNEAQ (reference sequence). This CDR3 spans 16 amino acids. CDR3 DNA: TGTGCCAGCAGCTTCGGGGACGGACCCCTTAACTATGGCTACACCTTC. It is translated as CASSFGDGPLNYGYTF.

This clone came up once. V gene TRBV7-2 combines with J gene TRBJ2-7, with D perhaps matching TRBD1 (6 bases). Trimming stripped 6 bases from V and 2 bases from J, with 14 bases between. Germline loops: CDR1 SGHTA, CDR2 FQGNSA. This CDR3 has 14 amino acids. Written as DNA, the CDR3 is TGTGCCAGCAGTTTTAGGACAGCCCCCTACGAGCAGTACTTC. Protein: CASSFRTAPYEQYF.

The table lists this clone with a count of one. The V and J genes are TRBV4-1 and TRBJ1-1, with D tentatively TRBD1 (6 bases). Germline CDR1 reads MGHRA; CDR2 reads YSYEKL. The CDR3 consists of 15 residues. V was clipped by 5 bases and J by 3 bases, with 16 bases between them. The CDR3, as DNA: TGCGCCAGCAGCGGACACAAACAGGGATACACTGAAGCTTTCTTT. Its translation is CASSGHKQGYTEAFF.

The chain links TRBV5-1 to TRBJ1-1; weak D call: TRBD1 (5 bases). The CDR3 is 14 residues long. Germline V CDR1 and CDR2: SGHRS, YFSETQ. Trimming took off 4 bases at V and 0 bases at J, with 10 bases between the two ends. In DNA form, the CDR3 reads TGCGCCAGCAGCCCGGGACCGTTGAACACTGAAGCTTTCTTT. It encodes CASSPGPLNTEAFF. The variable domain in full, with the rest retrieved from reference TRBV5-1 and TRBJ1-1, is KAGVTQTPRYLIKTRGQQVTLSCSPISGHRSVSWYQQTPGQGLQFLFEYFSETQRNKGNFPGRFSGRQFSNSRSEMNVSTLELGDSALYLCASSPGPLNTEAFFGQGTRLTVV.

The chain is built from TRBV28 and TRBJ2-3, with 9 nucleotides matching TRBD2. Germline assignment: CDR1 MDHEN and CDR2 SYDVKM. The V segment lost 1 base and the J segment 5 bases; nucleotides outside the gene matches: 7. This CDR3 has 16 residues. The CDR3 loop is CASSLFSGSVRDTQYF. DNA for the CDR3: TGTGCCAGCAGTTTATTTAGCGGGAGTGTCCGAGATACGCAGTATTTT.

This chain links TRBV7-2 with TRBJ2-7; no firm D call. V gave up 3 bases and J gave up 3 bases, with 9 bases separating them. From germline, CDR1 is SGHTA and CDR2 FQGNSA. The CDR3 runs to 13 residues. As DNA, the CDR3 is TGTGCCAGCAGCTTCTCGTTGCACTACGAGCAGTACTTC. Translating it yields CASSFSLHYEQYF. The whole variable domain, filled in from reference TRBV7-2 and TRBJ2-7, reads GAGVSQSPSNKVTEKGKDVELRCDPISGHTALYWYRQSLGQGLEFLIYFQGNSAPDKSGLPSDRFSAERTGGSVSTLTIQRTQQEDSAVYLCASSFSLHYEQYFGPGTRLTVT.

V and J are TRBV28 and TRBJ2-7; D remains ambiguous. The ends were cut back, 7 bases at V and 6 bases at J, with 16 bases in the middle. This CDR3 is built from 13 residues. Germline CDR1 is MDHEN and CDR2 is SYDVKM. The CDR3 DNA sequence: TGTGCCAGCAACCCCCGAAAATCTCCCGAGCAGTACTTC. This encodes CASNPRKSPEQYF.

V and J are TRBV15 and TRBJ2-1; TRBD2 is a possible D gene (5 bases). V was clipped by 4 bases and J by 7 bases, with 11 bases between them. The CDR3 length is 13 residues. Germline V lookup: CDR1 LNHNV, CDR2 YYDKDF (reference sequence). The CDR3 reads CATSTPGWNEQFF. DNA for the CDR3: TGTGCCACCAGCACCCCGGGGTGGAATGAGCAGTTCTTC.

The gene calls are TRBV29-1 and TRBJ2-7, with 8 bases matching TRBD2. CDR1 is SQVTM and CDR2 is ANQGSEA in the germline V gene. Unmatched junction bases numbered 4, after V lost 4 bases and J lost 2 bases. This CDR3 spans 13 amino acids. The CDR3, as DNA: TGCAGCGTTGCGCTAGCGGGTACCTACGAGCAGTACTTC. Translation gives CSVALAGTYEQYF.

The gene calls are TRBV7-9 and TRBJ2-5; 12 positions agree with TRBD2. In germline, CDR1 is SEHNR, CDR2 FQNEAQ (reference sequence). The CDR3 consists of 15 residues. V was pared by 5 bases and J by 5 bases, with 6 bases of the junction left unmatched. The chain's CDR3 is CASSPGLAGKETQYF. The CDR3 region has the DNA TGTGCCAGCAGCCCAGGACTAGCGGGAAAGGAGACCCAGTACTTC.

This clone was recorded at least ten times. This chain connects TRBV9 to TRBJ2-3; D is uncertain. The CDR3 is 12 residues long. Deletions cut 0 bases from V and 6 bases from J, with 5 bases between. CDR1 is SGDLS and CDR2 is YYNGEE in the germline V gene. CDR3 bases: TGTGCCAGCAGCGTAGCTCGCGATACGCAGTATTTT. As protein: CASSVARDTQYF. Together with reference TRBV9 and TRBJ2-3, the CDR3 gives the full variable domain: DSGVTQTPKHLITATGQRVTLRCSPRSGDLSVYWYQQSLDQGLQFLIQYYNGEERAKGNILERFSAQQFPDLHSELNLSSLELGDSALYFCASSVARDTQYFGPGTRLTVL.

This chain uses TRBV5-1 with TRBJ2-7, with 7 positions matching TRBD1. The junction had 9 bases not matched to a gene; V was cut back by 0 bases and J by 3 bases. CDR1 is SGHRS, CDR2 YFSETQ, per germline. The CDR3 is made up of 16 amino acids. The CDR3 DNA follows: TGCGCCAGCAGCTTGGGGCCCGACAGGGCTTTCTACGAGCAGTACTTC. As protein: CASSLGPDRAFYEQYF.

This clone has a handful of counts. This chain joins TRBV20-1 and TRBJ1-2; D gene ambiguous. The germline CDR1 and CDR2 sequences are DFQATT and SNEGSKA (reference sequence). V was trimmed by 6 bases and J by 1 base, leaving 6 bases between them. The CDR3 spans 11 residues. Written as DNA, the CDR3 is TGCAGTGCCGACATTAACTATGGCTACACCTTC. Encoded protein: CSADINYGYTF.

This clone was found a few times. The chain combines TRBV7-2 with TRBJ1-5; a possible D gene is TRBD1 (6 bases). Germline lookup yields CDR1 SGHTA and CDR2 FQGNSA. The CDR3 length is 15 residues. The V and J ends lost 0 bases and 4 bases respectively, with 10 bases between them. The CDR3 region is CASSLARGGNQPQHF. CDR3 coding DNA: TGTGCCAGCAGCTTAGCCAGGGGTGGGAATCAGCCCCAGCATTTT.

The V and J genes are TRBV5-4 and TRBJ1-3; D perhaps matches TRBD1 (6 bases). V lost 4 bases, J lost 0 bases, and 8 bases lay in between. Germline V CDR1 and CDR2: SGHNT, YYREEE (reference sequence). The CDR3 is made up of 14 amino acids. The CDR3 protein is CASSLQGSGNTIYF. The CDR3 nucleotides read TGTGCCAGCAGCCTACAGGGCTCTGGAAACACCATATATTTT.

The chain carries TRBV10-3 and TRBJ1-2; 8 nucleotides match TRBD1. The germline V gene encodes CDR1 ENHRY and CDR2 SYGVKD. There are 15 residues in the CDR3. V shed 6 bases, J shed 8 bases, and the junction held 14 bases outside the gene matches. CDR3 bases: TGTGCCATCAGAGTCTCTCCGACAGGGGAGTACGGCTACACCTTC. The encoded protein is CAIRVSPTGEYGYTF.

V and J are TRBV10-3 and TRBJ1-5, with D possibly matching TRBD1 (6 bases). The CDR3 has 16 amino acids. Germline CDR1 reads ENHRY; CDR2 reads SYGVKD. The germline V and J ends were trimmed by 0 bases and 4 bases, with 13 bases remaining between them. The CDR3 nucleotides read TGTGCCATCAGTGAGTCTGTCGGGGGGCGGAATCAGCCCCAGCATTTT. This translates into CAISESVGGRNQPQHF.